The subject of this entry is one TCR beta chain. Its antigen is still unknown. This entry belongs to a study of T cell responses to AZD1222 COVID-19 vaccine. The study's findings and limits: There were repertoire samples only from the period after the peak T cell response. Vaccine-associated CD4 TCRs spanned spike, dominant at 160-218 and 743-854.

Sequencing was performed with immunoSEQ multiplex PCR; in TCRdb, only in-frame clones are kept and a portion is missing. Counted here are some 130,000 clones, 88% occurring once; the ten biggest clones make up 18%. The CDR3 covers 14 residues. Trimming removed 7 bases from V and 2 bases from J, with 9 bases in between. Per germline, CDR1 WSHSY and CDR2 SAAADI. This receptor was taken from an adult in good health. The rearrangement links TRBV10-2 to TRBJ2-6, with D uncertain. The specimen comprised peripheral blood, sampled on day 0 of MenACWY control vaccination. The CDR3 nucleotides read TGCGCCAGCAACGTAGGGCCTGGGGCCAACGTCCTGACTTTC. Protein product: CASNVGPGANVLTF.